The 26 T cell receptor beta chains below come from one sample, sequenced in a study of blood T cell repertoires in COVID-19. Produced via immunoSEQ multiplex PCR; TCRdb's table is partial and in-frame only. Of about 300,000 clones detected, 88% appear once; the ten largest clones hold about 7%. Sequenced sample: peripheral blood. The receptors shown here come from a woman in her twenties or thirties who had recovered from COVID-19.

The V and J genes are TRBV30 and TRBJ2-7, with 10 nucleotides matching TRBD2. J gave up 2 bases and V 3 bases, and 4 bases lay outside the gene matches. In germline, CDR1 is GTSNPN, CDR2 SVGIG (reference sequence). This CDR3 contains 14 residues. In DNA, the CDR3 is TGTGCCTGGAGCGCAAGCGGGGGGGCCTACGAGCAGTACTTC. Translation: CAWSASGGAYEQYF.

The sample holds one count of this clone. The chain employs TRBV18 and TRBJ2-3; 8 bases align to TRBD2. Germline V CDR1 and CDR2: KGHSH, LQKENI. The CDR3 length is 17 residues. Trimming at V came to 4 bases and at J to 4 bases, leaving 13 bases not matched to a gene. As DNA, the CDR3 is TGTGCCAGCTCACTCCGAGTGCCGGGACTAGGGGCAGATACGCAGTATTTT. Translating it yields CASSLRVPGLGADTQYF.

This clone was seen only once. The gene calls are TRBV12-3 or TRBV12-4 and TRBJ1-6; 7 bases are shared with TRBD1. The CDR3 loop spans 13 amino acids. Germline trimming cut 3 bases from V and 10 bases from J; bases unmatched to any gene: 3. The CDR3 is CASSLGQPSPLHF. The CDR3 bases are TGTGCCAGCAGTTTGGGACAGCCGTCACCCCTCCACTTT.

The chain joins TRBV18 to TRBJ2-1; 10 nucleotides match TRBD2. The CDR3 sequence is 15 residues long. Germline assignment: CDR1 KGHSH and CDR2 LQKENI. V gave up 6 bases and J gave up 5 bases; unmatched junction bases: 7. CDR3 in amino acids: CASSSGGAFDNEQFF. CDR3 in DNA: TGTGCCAGCTCCAGCGGGGGGGCGTTTGACAATGAGCAGTTCTTC.

This clone is a singleton in its sample. This sequence joins TRBV24-1 and TRBJ1-5; 7 bases agree with TRBD1. CDR3 length: 16 amino acids. The germline CDR1 and CDR2 sequences are KGHDR and SFDVKD. Trimming cost V 3 bases and J 4 bases; bases outside gene matches: 8. This CDR3 reads CATSDPKTGINQPQHF. Here the CDR3 DNA reads TGTGCCACCAGTGATCCAAAGACAGGGATTAATCAGCCCCAGCATTTT.

This rearrangement joins TRBV5-4 to TRBJ1-1, with 7 bases fitting TRBD1. This CDR3 is 12 amino acids long. Germline assignment: CDR1 SGHNT and CDR2 YYREEE (reference sequence). Losses at the gene ends were 3 bases for V and 6 bases for J; bases not matched to a gene: 2. Written as DNA, the CDR3 is TGTGCCAGCAGCTCCACAGGGGCTGAAGCTTTCTTT. Residues: CASSSTGAEAFF.

The CDR3 sequence: CASTSGTSGIDEQFF. DNA for the CDR3: TGCGCCAGCACGTCCGGGACTAGCGGGATCGATGAGCAGTTCTTC. V and J are TRBV4-3 and TRBJ2-1; 13 positions match TRBD2. Losses at the gene ends were 7 bases for V and 8 bases for J; bases not matched to a gene: 8. CDR3 length: 15 residues. Germline V lookup: CDR1 LGHNA, CDR2 YSLEER.

The rearrangement uses TRBV7-3 and TRBJ1-2, with D uncertain. Trimming shortened V by 5 bases and J by 3 bases, and 10 bases separated the two germline ends. Per germline, CDR1 SGHTA and CDR2 FQGTGA. The CDR3 loop spans 13 amino acids. The CDR3, as DNA: TGTGCCAGCAGCCCATCGAGCGACTATGGCTACACCTTC. Protein product: CASSPSSDYGYTF.

This chain joins TRBV19 and TRBJ1-4; D is undetermined. V lost 8 bases, J lost 8 bases, and 12 bases lay in between. Looked up from germline, CDR1 is LNHDA and CDR2 is SQIVND (reference sequence). CDR3 length equals 12 residues. CDR3 loop: CASPLLNEKLFF. For the CDR3, the DNA is TGTGCCAGTCCACTGCTGAACGAAAAACTGTTTTTT.

The chain combines TRBV6-2 or TRBV6-3 with TRBJ1-2; 11 bases align to TRBD1. CDR3 length: 19 residues. In germline, CDR1 is MNHEY, CDR2 SVGEGT. V dropped 3 bases and J dropped 3; count of bases not matched to a gene: 15. Written as DNA, the CDR3 is TGTGCCAGCAGTTATCGTCCAGGACAGGGGGCAAGTTTGGACTATGGCTACACCTTC. Amino acid sequence: CASSYRPGQGASLDYGYTF.

This clone came up a few times. CDR3 in DNA: TGTGCCAGCAGTGACGGGACAAACAATGAGCAGTTCTTC. Translating it yields CASSDGTNNEQFF. The chain couples TRBV6-4 to TRBJ2-1; D possibly corresponds to TRBD1 (6 bases). In germline, CDR1 is MRHNA, CDR2 SNTAGT. The CDR3 loop spans 13 amino acids. V was shortened by 2 bases and J by 5 bases, with 7 bases between the two germline ends.

The rearrangement links TRBV6-4 to TRBJ2-2, with D tentatively TRBD2 (7 bases). CDR3 length equals 15 residues. V lost 4 bases and J lost 4, with 13 bases in between. CDR1 is MRHNA and CDR2 is SNTAGT in the germline V gene. The CDR3 loop reads CASSAGGVGTGELFF. DNA for the CDR3: TGTGCCAGCAGTGCGGGGGGCGTTGGCACCGGGGAGCTGTTTTTT.

This clone was seen only once. The chain uses TRBV5-6 and TRBJ1-4; D might be TRBD1 (5 bases). V lost 2 bases, J lost 3 bases, and 11 bases lay in between. The CDR3 loop spans 15 amino acids. Germline-derived CDR1 and CDR2 are SGHDT and YYEEEE. CDR3 DNA sequence: TGTGCCAGCAGCTTTTACGGGGGGGCTAATGAAAAACTGTTTTTT. It encodes CASSFYGGANEKLFF. The whole variable domain, filled in from reference TRBV5-6 and TRBJ1-4, reads DAGVTQSPTHLIKTRGQQVTLRCSPKSGHDTVSWYQQALGQGPQFIFQYYEEEERQRGNFPDRFSGHQFPNYSSELNVNALLLGDSALYLCASSFYGGANEKLFFGSGTQLSVL.

This chain joins TRBV7-2 and TRBJ2-7, with TRBD1 matching over 7 bases. Germline V gene sequence: CDR1 SGHTA, CDR2 FQGNSA. The CDR3 is made up of 14 amino acids. Trimming at V came to 1 base and at J to 3 bases, leaving 3 bases not matched to a gene. The CDR3 loop is CASSLVSGGYEQYF. CDR3 nucleotide sequence: TGTGCCAGCAGCTTAGTCTCAGGGGGCTACGAGCAGTACTTC.

This sequence joins TRBV19 and TRBJ2-4; no clear D gene. CDR3 length: 11 residues. Trimming removed 6 bases at V and 9 bases at J, with 9 bases between. Per germline, CDR1 LNHDA and CDR2 SQIVND (reference sequence). This CDR3 reads CASSRGSIQYF. As DNA, the CDR3 is TGTGCCAGTAGCCGCGGAAGCATTCAGTACTTC.

This clone was detected a few times. The chain employs TRBV27 and TRBJ2-1, with a possible D match to TRBD2 (7 bases). Looked up from germline, CDR1 is MNHEY and CDR2 is SMNVEV (reference sequence). This CDR3 has 15 residues. V dropped 4 bases and J dropped 5 bases, with 15 bases sitting between them. The CDR3 spells CASSSGAGAHNEQFF. The CDR3 DNA sequence: TGTGCCAGCAGTTCAGGGGCGGGGGCCCACAATGAGCAGTTCTTC.

The chain carries TRBV3-1 (or the pseudogene TRBV3-2) and TRBJ2-3, with 12 bases matching TRBD2. This CDR3 is built from 16 residues. CDR1 LGHDT and CDR2 YNNKEL come from the germline V gene (reference sequence). V lost 5 bases, J lost 7 bases, and 10 bases stayed unmatched. In DNA form, the CDR3 reads TGTGCCAGCAGCTCCCGACTAGCGGGGGACTGGAATACGCAGTATTTT. Its translation is CASSSRLAGDWNTQYF.

The chain uses TRBV2 and TRBJ2-7; 8 nucleotides agree with TRBD1. Germline V gene sequence: CDR1 SNHLY, CDR2 FYNNEI. After removal of 6 bases from V and 5 bases from J, the junction contained 9 bases not matched to a gene. The CDR3 consists of 14 residues. The CDR3 reads CASRSLTGAHEQYF. Written as DNA, the CDR3 is TGTGCCAGCAGATCGTTGACAGGGGCACACGAGCAGTACTTC.

The rearrangement uses TRBV20-1 and TRBJ2-1, with D perhaps TRBD1 (6 bases). This CDR3 contains 15 residues. Germline CDR1 reads DFQATT; CDR2 reads SNEGSKA (reference sequence). The V end lost 3 bases, the J end lost 5 bases, and 17 bases lay between the germline ends. DNA for the CDR3: TGCAGTGCTAGTGATCCAGGCAGGGGCAACAATGAGCAGTTCTTC. This codes for CSASDPGRGNNEQFF.

This clone was detected a few times. The rearrangement joins TRBV29-1 to TRBJ2-2; 12 bases line up with TRBD2. V was pared by 3 bases and J by 7 bases, with 6 bases of the junction left unmatched. In germline, CDR1 is SQVTM, CDR2 ANQGSEA. This CDR3 region has 15 residues. CDR3 protein: CSVDQTSGGDGELFF. In DNA, the CDR3 is TGCAGCGTTGACCAGACTAGCGGGGGTGACGGGGAGCTGTTTTTT.

This clone was detected only once. The genes are TRBV5-5 and TRBJ1-1; D not certain. The CDR3 is made up of 13 amino acids. Trimming removed 4 bases at V and 1 base at J, with 8 bases between. Germline loops: CDR1 SGHKS, CDR2 YYEKEE (reference sequence). The CDR3 nucleotides read TGTGCCAGCAGCGGGTCGGGGAACACTGAAGCTTTCTTT. Its protein product is CASSGSGNTEAFF.

V is TRBV24-1 and J is TRBJ1-2; D remains unclear. Germline CDR1 reads KGHDR; CDR2 reads SFDVKD. The CDR3 has 13 amino acids. V shed 4 bases and J shed 2 bases, with 7 bases lying between them. In nucleotides, the CDR3 is TGTGCCACCAGTGAAGCGGGAAACTATGGCTACACCTTC. Translated: CATSEAGNYGYTF.

The genes are TRBV10-3 and TRBJ2-7; the match to TRBD2 covers 9 bases. V lost 3 bases to trimming and J lost 0 bases; unmatched junction nucleotides: 3. The CDR3 length is 15 residues. Germline-derived CDR1 and CDR2 are ENHRY and SYGVKD. The CDR3 reads CAISDPGLASYEQYF. The CDR3 DNA follows: TGTGCCATCAGTGACCCGGGACTAGCCTCCTACGAGCAGTACTTC.

The rearrangement joins TRBV23-1 to TRBJ1-3; unclear D gene. TRBV23-1 is treated as an ORF (open reading frame) with a function not yet certain. Trimming shortened V by 4 bases and J by 3 bases, and 25 bases separated the two germline ends. The CDR3 consists of 19 residues. This CDR3 reads CASSPPGGENSFVGNTIYF. In DNA, the CDR3 is TGCGCCAGCAGTCCGCCGGGTGGAGAGAATTCTTTTGTTGGAAACACCATATATTTT.

This clone was seen once. The junction and the germline gene differ at one end; a read error may be behind it. The rearrangement joins TRBV28 to TRBJ2-1; tentatively, D is TRBD2 (6 bases). Germline values: CDR1 MDHEN, CDR2 SYDVKM. This CDR3 comprises 14 residues. This CDR3 is CASSLAGTYNGQFF. CDR3 bases: TGTGCCAGCAGTTTAGCGGGGACCTACAATGGGCAGTTCTTC.

The chain is built from TRBV5-1 and TRBJ2-5; the D is unclear. The CDR3 sequence is 15 residues long. The V and J ends lost 0 bases and 0 bases respectively, with 9 bases between them. Looked up from germline, CDR1 is SGHRS and CDR2 is YFSETQ. CDR3 protein: CASSLGPEYQETQYF. CDR3 nucleotides: TGCGCCAGCAGCTTGGGCCCCGAGTACCAAGAGACCCAGTACTTC. The variable domain in full, completed from reference TRBV5-1 and TRBJ2-5, reads KAGVTQTPRYLIKTRGQQVTLSCSPISGHRSVSWYQQTPGQGLQFLFEYFSETQRNKGNFPGRFSGRQFSNSRSEMNVSTLELGDSALYLCASSLGPEYQETQYFGPGTRLLVL.